The TCR beta chain under discussion was sequenced for a study of T-cell memory formation after mild COVID-19. Barcoded TCR alpha and TCR beta cDNA libraries with UMIs came from 5'RACE using constant-segment primers. TCRdb called the 5' RACE reads again in MiXCR, with one record for every CDR3 protein. The sample has hundreds of thousands of distinct CDR3 sequences, 20% to 25% seen once. Trimming removed 4 bases at V and 8 bases at J, with 9 bases between. Germline V gene sequence: CDR1 LGHDT, CDR2 YNNKEL (reference sequence). The CDR3 loop spans 13 amino acids. The TCR was taken from a man between 18 and 29 years old who had mild COVID-19 (a few samples of this study predate the infection). Cell type and time point are not known. The sample consisted of PBMCs or a T cell subset sorted from them (not recorded which). The J gene is TRBJ1-6, the V gene TRBV3-1; D perhaps matches TRBD1 (5 bases). The CDR3 nucleotides are TGTGCCAGCAGCCGGGACGGGCATTCACCCCTCCACTTT. Residues: CASSRDGHSPLHF.